A single sample is the source of the 4 T cell receptor beta chains below, sequenced in a study of T cells in pancreatic ductal adenocarcinoma listed by TCRdb under 2017. The selected pancreatic ductal adenocarcinoma patients had received surgery without neoadjuvant therapy. The method was the immunoSEQ multiplex PCR assay. TCRdb re-hosts the immuneACCESS table, in-frame sequences only. Its copies lack some clones; in the studies checked, an unresolved V gene accounts for under half of them, and the cause for the rest is not known. Within this sample are about 29,000 clones, with 85% to 95% of them counted one time only. 2.2% of the sample goes to the ten largest clones. The sequencing sample was made of PBMCs. These receptors originate from a human donor with pancreatic ductal adenocarcinoma.

This sequence joins TRBV10-3 and TRBJ2-7; the D gene is possibly TRBD2 (6 bases). Trimming took 9 bases from V and 0 from J, leaving 12 bases between them. The CDR3 runs 13 residues. Germline values: CDR1 ENHRY, CDR2 SYGVKD. For the CDR3, the DNA is TGTGCCATGGCTAGCGAGAGCTCCTACGAGCAGTACTTC. This codes for CAMASESSYEQYF.

This chain joins TRBV6-1 and TRBJ2-1; D is ambiguous. Trimming removed 8 bases at V and 6 bases at J, with 14 bases between. The germline CDR1 and CDR2 sequences are MNHNS and SASEGT. The CDR3 has 13 residues. CDR3 sequence reads: CASPPVLGNEQFF. In DNA form, the CDR3 reads TGTGCCAGCCCTCCGGTTTTAGGCAATGAGCAGTTCTTC.

This CDR3 is CASSNAVGGVNTEAFF. The CDR3 region has the DNA TGTGCCAGTAGTAACGCCGTCGGGGGTGTGAACACTGAAGCTTTCTTT. The V gene is TRBV19, the J gene TRBJ1-1; a weak D match, TRBD1 (5 bases). Trimming took 4 bases from V and 0 from J, leaving 15 bases between them. Germline assignment: CDR1 LNHDA and CDR2 SQIVND (reference sequence). The CDR3 has 16 residues.

The rearrangement joins TRBV5-4 to TRBJ1-1; D is unresolved. CDR1 and CDR2 (germline): SGHNT, YYREEE (reference sequence). The CDR3 totals 16 residues. V was trimmed by 0 bases and J by 0 bases, leaving 12 bases between them. Here the CDR3 DNA reads TGTGCCAGCAGCTTGGGTCGCGGCTCAATGAACACTGAAGCTTTCTTT. Its protein product is CASSLGRGSMNTEAFF. Variable domain in full (rest from reference TRBV5-4 and TRBJ1-1): ETGVTQSPTHLIKTRGQQVTLRCSSQSGHNTVSWYQQALGQGPQFIFQYYREEENGRGNFPPRFSGLQFPNYSSELNVNALELDDSALYLCASSLGRGSMNTEAFFGQGTRLTVV.